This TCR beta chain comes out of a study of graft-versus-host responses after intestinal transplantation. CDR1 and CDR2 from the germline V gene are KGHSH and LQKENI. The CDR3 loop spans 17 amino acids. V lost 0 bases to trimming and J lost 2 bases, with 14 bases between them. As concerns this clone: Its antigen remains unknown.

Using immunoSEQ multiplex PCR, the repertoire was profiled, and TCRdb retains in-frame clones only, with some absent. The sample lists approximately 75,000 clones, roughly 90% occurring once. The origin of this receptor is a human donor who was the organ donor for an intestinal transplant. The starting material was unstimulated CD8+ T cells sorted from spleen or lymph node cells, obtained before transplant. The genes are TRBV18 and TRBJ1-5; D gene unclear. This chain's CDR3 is CASSPPRGKMGNQPQHF. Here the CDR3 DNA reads TGTGCCAGCTCACCACCACGGGGAAAGATGGGCAATCAGCCCCAGCATTTT.